This T cell receptor (beta chain) originates from a study of early T cells in non-severe SARS-CoV-2 infection (dated by TCRdb to the early 2020s). Context from the whole study: Because TCR sequencing relied on bulk RNA taken from unsorted whole blood, pairing of alpha and beta chains was not possible.

The CDR3 runs 14 residues from the cysteine to the phenylalanine. CDR3 DNA only is kept here, 42 bases in frame from base 1. V is cut back by 5 bases and J by 6 bases, with 7 bases in the junction unmatched. The germline V gene (reference sequence) sets CDR1 to MNHEY and CDR2 to SMNVEV. On the study overall, not on this receptor specifically: VDJdb matching was skewed toward anti-spike CD8 responses and likely underestimated virus-specific expansions, missing private and CD4 specificities.

In regard to this clonotype: No cognate antigen has been identified for it. Base qualities are missing; no much larger clone stands one base away.

A case-control design nested within a healthcare worker cohort in London, UK, was used, with weekly nasopharyngeal swab PCR tests and blood sampling performed. Healthcare workers were recruited between 23 and 31 March 2020, during the week of the UK lockdown, and were followed weekly for up to about 16 weeks. Library preparation was by 5' RACE. Sequencing was carried out with a NextSeq 500. In the TCR library protocol, unique molecular identifiers were attached to individual cDNA molecules to correct for PCR bias and sequencing error. TCR alpha and beta chains were both sequenced, and the abundances of alpha and beta sequences in each sample were closely correlated with each other. As for the original processing: Decombinator V4 was used to perform V gene, J gene and CDR3 annotation of TCR sequences. Expanded TCRs were defined as changing significantly between any two time points under a Poisson model with p below 0.0001. TCR abundances were normalised to the total number of TCRs sequenced in each sample and reported as counts per million. MAIT TCRs were defined by TRAV1-2 paired with TRAJ12, TRAJ20 or TRAJ33, and iNKT TCRs by TRAV10 paired with TRAJ18. A search of VDJdb, accessed on 1 November 2021, was run for TCRs annotated to CMV, EBV and SARS-CoV-2, with TCRs annotated for multiple antigens excluded. The public reads were run again by TCRdb, first through fastp at Q25 and then through MiXCR, and only productive beta chains were kept. Every distinct CDR3 protein forms one entry, paired with its most common genes and DNA. TCRdb's processing, not the study's, gives the V and J calls here. Here the sample has some 73,000 distinct CDR3 sequences; over 9.5% occur a single time. About 3.5% of the sample belongs to the ten largest clones.

The sequence joins TRBV27 to TRBJ2-1; a stretch of 7 junction bases matches TRBD1. The sample comprised whole blood. The receptor's source is an adult who was a healthcare worker with PCR-confirmed SARS-CoV-2 infection or an uninfected control (not recorded which). For the CDR3, the sequence is CASSVQGTSNEQFF. The DNA reads as follows: TGTGCCAGCAGTGTACAGGGGACGAGCAATGAGCAGTTCTTC.